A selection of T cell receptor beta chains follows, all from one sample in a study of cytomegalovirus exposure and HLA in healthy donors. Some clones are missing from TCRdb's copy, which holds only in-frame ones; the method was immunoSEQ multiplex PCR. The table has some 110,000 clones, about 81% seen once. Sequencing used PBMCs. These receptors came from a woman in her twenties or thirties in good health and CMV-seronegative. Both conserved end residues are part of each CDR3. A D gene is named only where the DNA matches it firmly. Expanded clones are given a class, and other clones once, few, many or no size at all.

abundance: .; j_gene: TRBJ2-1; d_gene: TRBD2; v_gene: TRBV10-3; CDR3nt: TGTGCCATCAAAAGGGAGGGCTCCTACAATGAGCAGTTCTTC; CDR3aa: CAIKREGSYNEQFF
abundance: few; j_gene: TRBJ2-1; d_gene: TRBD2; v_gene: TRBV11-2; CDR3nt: TGTGCCAGCAGATCCCGAGCAGCGCTAGCGGGAAGGAATGAGCAGTTCTTC; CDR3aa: CASRSRAALAGRNEQFF
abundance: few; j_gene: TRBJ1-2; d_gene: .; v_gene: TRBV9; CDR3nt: TGTGCCAGCAGCCCCTCCCAGGGCTTGCATGGCTACACCTTC; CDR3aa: CASSPSQGLHGYTF
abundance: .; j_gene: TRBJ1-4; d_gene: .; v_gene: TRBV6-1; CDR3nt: TGTGCCAGCAGCGAAAAAATGGGGTTTGGGGGCTGGGGTAATGAAAAACTGTTTTTT; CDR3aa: CASSEKMGFGGWGNEKLFF
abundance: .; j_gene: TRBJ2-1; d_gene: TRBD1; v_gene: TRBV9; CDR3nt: TGTGCCAGCAGCGTAGAGAGAACAGGGGGCAGCAATGAGCAGTTCTTC; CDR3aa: CASSVERTGGSNEQFF
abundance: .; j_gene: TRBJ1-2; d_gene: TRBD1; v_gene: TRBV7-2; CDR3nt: TGTGCCAGCAGCTTATACCCGGGACAGGGGGCGGCGTATGGCTACACCTTC; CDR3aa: CASSLYPGQGAAYGYTF
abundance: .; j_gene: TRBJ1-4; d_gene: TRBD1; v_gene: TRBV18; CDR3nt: TGTGCCAGCTCACCTGGCAGGGGGCCTGAAAAACTGTTTTTT; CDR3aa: CASSPGRGPEKLFF
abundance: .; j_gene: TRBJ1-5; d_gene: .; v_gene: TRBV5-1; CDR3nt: TGCGCCAGCAGCTTAGGGGATTATAGCAATCAGCCCCAGCATTTT; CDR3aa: CASSLGDYSNQPQHF
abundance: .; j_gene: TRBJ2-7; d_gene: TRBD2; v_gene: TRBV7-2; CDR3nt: TGTGCCAGCAGCTTGGGGACTAGCGGAGAGGGGTACGAGCAGTACTTC; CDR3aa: CASSLGTSGEGYEQYF
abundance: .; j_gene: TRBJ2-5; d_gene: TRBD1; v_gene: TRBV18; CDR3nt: TGTGCCAGCTCACGCGACAGGGGGCAAGAGACCCAGTACTTC; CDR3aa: CASSRDRGQETQYF
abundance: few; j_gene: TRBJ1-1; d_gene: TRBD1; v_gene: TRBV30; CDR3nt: TGTGCCTGGAGTGTTCTAGGGACAGGGAATCGGAACACTGAAGCTTTCTTT; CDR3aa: CAWSVLGTGNRNTEAFF
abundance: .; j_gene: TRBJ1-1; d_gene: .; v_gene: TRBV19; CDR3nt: TGTGCGGCGGGGTACACTGAAGCTTTCTTT; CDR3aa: CAAGYTEAFF
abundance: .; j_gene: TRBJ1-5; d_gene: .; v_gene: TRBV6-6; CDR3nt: TGTGCCAGCAGTTACTCAGGAGGGGGGGTTCAGCCCCAGCATTTT; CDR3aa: CASSYSGGGVQPQHF
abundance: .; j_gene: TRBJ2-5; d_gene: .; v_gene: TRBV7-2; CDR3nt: TGTGCCAGCAGCTTAGGAGGGATTGGAGAGACCCAGTACTTC; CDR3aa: CASSLGGIGETQYF
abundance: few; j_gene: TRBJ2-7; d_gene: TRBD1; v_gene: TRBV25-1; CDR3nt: TGTGCCAGCAGTGCCGTCTCAGGGGGCGAGCAGTACTTC; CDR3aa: CASSAVSGGEQYF
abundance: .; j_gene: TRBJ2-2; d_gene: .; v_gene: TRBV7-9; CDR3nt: TGTGCCAGCAGCTCCCGCGGTGGGACCGGGGAGCTGTTTTTT; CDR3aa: CASSSRGGTGELFF
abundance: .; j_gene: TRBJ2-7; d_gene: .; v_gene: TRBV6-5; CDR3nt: TGTGCCAGCAGTTACTCGATAGGGGCTGTGTGGGAGCAGTACTTC; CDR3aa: CASSYSIGAVWEQYF
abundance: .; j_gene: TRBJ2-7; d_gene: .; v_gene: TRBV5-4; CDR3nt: TGTGCCAGCAGCTTGACTGAGTCCTACGAGCAGTACTTC; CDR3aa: CASSLTESYEQYF
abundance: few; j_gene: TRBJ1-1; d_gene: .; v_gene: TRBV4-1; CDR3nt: TGCGCCAGCAGCCAAGTGAGGGCCCCTGAAGCTTTCTTT; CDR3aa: CASSQVRAPEAFF
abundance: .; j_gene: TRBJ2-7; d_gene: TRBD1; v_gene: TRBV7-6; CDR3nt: TGTGCCAGCAGCTACCAAGCTGGACCGGCAGGGGGCTTTGTCTACGAGCAGTACTTC; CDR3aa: CASSYQAGPAGGFVYEQYF
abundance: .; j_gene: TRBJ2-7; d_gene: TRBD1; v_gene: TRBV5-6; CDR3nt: TGTGCCAGCAGCTTGGGCGGGACAGGGGGTTCCTACGAGCAGTACTTC; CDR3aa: CASSLGGTGGSYEQYF
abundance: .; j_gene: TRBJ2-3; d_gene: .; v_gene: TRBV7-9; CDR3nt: TGTGCCAGCAGCTTATATAGCGTCCCCGAAGCGCAGTATTTT; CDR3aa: CASSLYSVPEAQYF
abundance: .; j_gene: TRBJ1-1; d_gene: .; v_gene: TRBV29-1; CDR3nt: TGCAGCGTTGAAACCACAAGAAACACTGAAGCTTTCTTT; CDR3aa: CSVETTRNTEAFF
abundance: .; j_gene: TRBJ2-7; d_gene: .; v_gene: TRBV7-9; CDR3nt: TGTGCCAGCAGCTCCTATAACTACGAGCAGTACTTC; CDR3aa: CASSSYNYEQYF
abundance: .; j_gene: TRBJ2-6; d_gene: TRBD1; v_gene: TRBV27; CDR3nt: TGTGCCAGCAACGGACAGGGAAATGCCAACGTCCTGACTTTC; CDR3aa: CASNGQGNANVLTF
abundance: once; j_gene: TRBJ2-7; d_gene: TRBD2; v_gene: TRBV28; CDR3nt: TGTGCCAGCAGCCCTGGGACTAGCGGGTCCTACGAGCAGTACTTC; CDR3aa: CASSPGTSGSYEQYF
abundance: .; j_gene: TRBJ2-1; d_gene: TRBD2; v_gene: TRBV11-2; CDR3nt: TGTGCCAGCAGCTTAAAGCGGGACCGTAGCTACAATGAGCAGTTCTTC; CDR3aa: CASSLKRDRSYNEQFF
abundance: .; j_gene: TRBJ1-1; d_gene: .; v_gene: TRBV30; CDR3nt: TGTGCCTGGAGCGCATTTCAGGGGAACACTGAAGCTTTCTTT; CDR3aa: CAWSAFQGNTEAFF
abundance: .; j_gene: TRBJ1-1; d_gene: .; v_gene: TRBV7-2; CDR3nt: TGTGCCAGCACCCCTAACAGGGCCGCAAACACTGAAGCTTTCTTT; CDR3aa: CASTPNRAANTEAFF
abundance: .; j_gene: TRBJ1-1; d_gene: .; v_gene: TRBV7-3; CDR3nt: TGTGCCAGCAGCGCAGGGTCGACGAACACTGAAGCTTTCTTT; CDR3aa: CASSAGSTNTEAFF
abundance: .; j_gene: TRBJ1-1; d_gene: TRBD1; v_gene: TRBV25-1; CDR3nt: TGTGCCAGCAGTGCCTCGACAGGGAAGAACACTGAAGCTTTCTTT; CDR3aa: CASSASTGKNTEAFF
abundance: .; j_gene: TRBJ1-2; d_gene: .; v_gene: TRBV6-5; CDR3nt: TGTGCCAGCAGTTACGAGTTCCAGGGTGGCGGCTACACCTTC; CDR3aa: CASSYEFQGGGYTF
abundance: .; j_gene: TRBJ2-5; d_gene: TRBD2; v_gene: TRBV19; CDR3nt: TGTGCCAGTAGTACACTAGCGGGTATCCAAGAGACCCAGTACTTC; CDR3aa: CASSTLAGIQETQYF
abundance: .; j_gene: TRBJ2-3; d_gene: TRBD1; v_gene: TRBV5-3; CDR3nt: TGTGCCAGAAGCTTACAGGGGAGCACAGATACGCAGTATTTT; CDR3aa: CARSLQGSTDTQYF
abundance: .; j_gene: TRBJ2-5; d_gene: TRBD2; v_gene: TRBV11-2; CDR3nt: TGTGCCAGCAGCTTAGCCCTAGCGGGTGAGACCCAGTACTTC; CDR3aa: CASSLALAGETQYF
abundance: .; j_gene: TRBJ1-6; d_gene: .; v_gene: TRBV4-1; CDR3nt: TGCGCCAGCAGCGAGGGGGTTTATAATTCACCCCTCCACTTT; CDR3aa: CASSEGVYNSPLHF
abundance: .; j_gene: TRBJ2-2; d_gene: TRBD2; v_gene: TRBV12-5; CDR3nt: TGTGCTAGGGAAACCCCCAAGTTAGCGGGAGGGCCTTTCTACAGGGAGCTGTTTTTT; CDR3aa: CARETPKLAGGPFYRELFF
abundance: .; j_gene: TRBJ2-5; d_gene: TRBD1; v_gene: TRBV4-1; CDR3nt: TGCGCCAGCAGCCCGGGGACAGGCCCGTACCAAGAGACCCAGTACTTC; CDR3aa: CASSPGTGPYQETQYF
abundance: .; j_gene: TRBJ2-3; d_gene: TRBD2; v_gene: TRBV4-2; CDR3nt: TGTGCCAGCAGCCGAGAGGTAGCGGGGGCCTATAATACGCAGTATTTT; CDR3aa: CASSREVAGAYNTQYF
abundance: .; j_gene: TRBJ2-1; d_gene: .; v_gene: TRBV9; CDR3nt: TGTGCCAGCAGCGTAGGTCTTGGGGGGGCGTCCTACAATGAGCAGTTCTTC; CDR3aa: CASSVGLGGASYNEQFF
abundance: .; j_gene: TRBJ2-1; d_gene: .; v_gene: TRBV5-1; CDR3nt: TGCGCCAGCAGCTTGGCCCCCGGCGGGGACGGTGAGCAGTTCTTC; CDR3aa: CASSLAPGGDGEQFF
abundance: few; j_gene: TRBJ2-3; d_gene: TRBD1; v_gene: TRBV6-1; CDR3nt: TGTGCCAGCAGTGGCAGGACAGGGCTGAGCACAGATACGCAGTATTTT; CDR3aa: CASSGRTGLSTDTQYF
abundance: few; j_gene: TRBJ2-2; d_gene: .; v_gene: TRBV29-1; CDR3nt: TGCAGCGTTGAAGATCCTAGCAGTTCCGGGGAGCTGTTTTTT; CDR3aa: CSVEDPSSSGELFF
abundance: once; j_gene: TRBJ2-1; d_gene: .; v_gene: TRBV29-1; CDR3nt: TGCAGCGGAGAACGGCAGGGTGCTGAGCAGTTCTTC; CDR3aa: CSGERQGAEQFF
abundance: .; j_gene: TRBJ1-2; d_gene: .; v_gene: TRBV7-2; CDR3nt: TGTGCCAGCAGCCTCCAAATAGACTATGGCTACACCTTC; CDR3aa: CASSLQIDYGYTF